The clone carrying this TCR beta chain was picked up a small number of times. As yet, its antigen is unknown. Germline lookup yields CDR1 MNHEY and CDR2 SMNVEV (reference sequence). J was trimmed by 4 bases and V by 1 base; bases with no gene match: 2. This CDR3 comprises 14 residues. This sample was included in a study of molecular identifiers for immune sequencing clone quantification. Using a CD8+CD4-CCR7+CD45RA+ phenotype, naive CD8 T cells were sorted. Findings of the study overall: Whereas naive cells kept under 1% of molecules in clones above 20 RNA copies, such clones held over 98% in effectors. In cases of identical TCR molecules sharing a barcode, highly expanded clone sizes could be underestimated. Among about a million naive cells, as was reported, spiked Jurkat TCR RNA from one cell was detectable.

TCRdb re-analysed the PCR reads in MiXCR, keeping a single row per CDR3 protein. The sample has about 320,000 distinct CDR3 sequences, around a fifth seen once; the top ten hold 0.81%. This sequence was found in a human donor in good health. Some libraries in this study had Jurkat cell RNA spiked in. The specimen was naive CD8+ T cells from blood, with Jurkat cell RNA spiked in. Subset indicated: FACS-sorted CD8+CD4-CCR7+CD45RA+ naive T cells. This chain links TRBV27 with TRBJ2-3; 7 nucleotides agree with TRBD2. CDR3 sequence: CASSLLGGSDTQYF. The DNA for the CDR3 is TGTGCCAGCAGTTTATTGGGGGGGTCAGATACGCAGTATTTT.